This T cell receptor (beta chain) stems from a study of T-cell memory formation after mild COVID-19. Study overall: TCR clusters were mostly confined to one donor each.

The CDR3 runs to 20 residues. Germline lookup yields CDR1 MGHRA and CDR2 YSYEKL. Trimming shortened V by 3 bases and J by 0 bases, and 25 bases separated the two germline ends. With constant-segment primers, 5'RACE yielded cDNA libraries of TCR alpha and TCR beta that carried sample barcodes and UMIs. TCRdb called the 5' RACE reads again in MiXCR, with one record for every CDR3 protein. The data show about 340,000 distinct CDR3 sequences, around 13% seen once. General study findings and limits: Day 15 to 85 contracting clones showed balanced CD4/CD8; later expanders leaned CD4+.

Only a few counts were recorded for this clonotype. Its target is not known. The receptor comes from a man in his late teens or twenties who had mild COVID-19 (a few samples of this study predate the infection). Cell type and time point are not known. The sequencing sample was made of PBMCs or a T cell subset sorted from them (not recorded which). This chain links TRBV4-1 with TRBJ2-3; D assignment may be TRBD1 or TRBD2 (5 bases each). Here the CDR3 DNA reads TGCGCCAGCAGCCACCCCAAAGTTCCGGGACCGGGCTTTAGCACAGATACGCAGTATTTT. As protein: CASSHPKVPGPGFSTDTQYF.